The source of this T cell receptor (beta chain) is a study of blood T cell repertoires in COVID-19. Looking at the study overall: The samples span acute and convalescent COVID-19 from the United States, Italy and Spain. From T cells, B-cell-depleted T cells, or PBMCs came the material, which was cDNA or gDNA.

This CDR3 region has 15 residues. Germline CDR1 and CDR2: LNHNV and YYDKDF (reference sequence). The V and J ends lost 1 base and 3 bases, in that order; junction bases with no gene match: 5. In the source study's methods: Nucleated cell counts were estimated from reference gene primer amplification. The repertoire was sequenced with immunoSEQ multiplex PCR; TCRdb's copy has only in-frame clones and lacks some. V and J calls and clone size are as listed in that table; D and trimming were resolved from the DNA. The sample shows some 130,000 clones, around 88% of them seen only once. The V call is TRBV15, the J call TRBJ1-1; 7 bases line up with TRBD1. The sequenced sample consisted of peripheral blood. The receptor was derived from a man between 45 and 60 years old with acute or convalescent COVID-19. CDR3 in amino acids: CATSRARGADTEAFF. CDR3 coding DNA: TGTGCCACCAGCAGAGCCAGGGGGGCCGACACTGAAGCTTTCTTT.